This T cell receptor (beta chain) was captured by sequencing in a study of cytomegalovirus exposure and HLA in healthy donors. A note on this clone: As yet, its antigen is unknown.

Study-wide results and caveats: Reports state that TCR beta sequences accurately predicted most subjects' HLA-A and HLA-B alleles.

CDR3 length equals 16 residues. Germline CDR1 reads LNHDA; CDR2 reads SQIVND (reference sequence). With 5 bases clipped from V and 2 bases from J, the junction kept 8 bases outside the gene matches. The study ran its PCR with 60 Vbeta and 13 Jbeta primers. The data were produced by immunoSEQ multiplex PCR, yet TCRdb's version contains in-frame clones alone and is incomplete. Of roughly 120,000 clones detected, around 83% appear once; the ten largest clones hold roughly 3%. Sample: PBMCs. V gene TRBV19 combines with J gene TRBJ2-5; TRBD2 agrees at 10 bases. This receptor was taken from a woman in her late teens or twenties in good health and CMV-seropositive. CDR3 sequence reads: CASSSSRAGGQETQYF. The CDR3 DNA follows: TGTGCCAGTAGTTCTAGCCGAGCGGGGGGGCAAGAGACCCAGTACTTC.